These 9 T cell receptor beta chains were all obtained from the same sample, sequenced in a study of CD8 T cells in Susac syndrome. A quantity of about 0.5 to 1 ug RNA underwent reverse transcription using random hexamers. TCRdb re-called the immunoSEQ multiplex PCR reads through MiXCR, storing one row per CDR3 protein. This sample carries about 300,000 distinct CDR3 sequences, about 92% of them seen once, and the ten largest clones take more than 0.06%. Sequenced material: CD4+ T cells from PBMCs. The receptors derive from a human donor with multiple sclerosis.

The V gene is TRBV11-3, the J gene TRBJ2-3; no firm D call. CDR3 size: 13 residues. The V end lost 3 bases, the J end lost 5 bases, and 9 bases lay between the germline ends. Per the germline V gene, CDR1 is SGHNT and CDR2 is YENEEA. CDR3 loop: CASSFQALDTQYF. The CDR3 nucleotides read TGTGCCAGCAGCTTTCAGGCTCTAGATACGCAGTATTTT.

The chain recombines TRBV30 with TRBJ1-5, with 12 bases aligning to TRBD1. The ends lost 0 bases at V and 7 bases at J; junction bases unmatched: 7. The CDR3 is 16 residues long. Looked up from germline, CDR1 is GTSNPN and CDR2 is SVGIG (reference sequence). The CDR3 sequence: CAWSVGTGGRYQPQHF. In DNA form, the CDR3 reads TGTGCCTGGAGTGTCGGGACAGGGGGCCGATACCAGCCCCAGCATTTT.

The chain couples TRBV20-1 to TRBJ2-7, with D tentatively TRBD2 (6 bases). Trimming cost V 0 bases and J 4 bases, with 16 bases left between them. The germline V gene encodes CDR1 DFQATT and CDR2 SNEGSKA (reference sequence). This CDR3 region has 15 residues. Here the CDR3 DNA reads TGCAGTGCTAGAGAACTAGCCGGTACTCGTTACGAGCAGTACTTC. Its translation: CSARELAGTRYEQYF.

The chain recombines TRBV5-1 with TRBJ1-1; the match to TRBD1 covers 7 bases. CDR3 length: 14 amino acids. The junction had 5 bases not matched to a gene; V was cut back by 5 bases and J by 1 base. Germline lookup yields CDR1 SGHRS and CDR2 YFSETQ. This chain's CDR3 is CASRFTGENTEAFF. CDR3 bases: TGCGCCAGCAGGTTCACAGGGGAGAACACTGAAGCTTTCTTT.

This clonotype occurred a few times. CDR3 in amino acids: CASSSMPSAGELFF. The CDR3, as DNA: TGTGCCAGCAGCTCGATGCCGTCCGCCGGGGAGCTGTTTTTT. This chain joins TRBV7-2 and TRBJ2-2; no clear D gene. Per the germline V gene, CDR1 is SGHTA and CDR2 is FQGNSA. Trimming pared 4 bases from V and 6 bases from J, leaving 12 bases between. This CDR3 is built from 14 residues.

The V and J genes are TRBV30 and TRBJ1-2, with D possibly being TRBD1 (6 bases). The germline gives CDR1 GTSNPN, CDR2 SVGIG (reference sequence). Trimming stripped 3 bases from V and 7 bases from J, with 15 bases between. CDR3 length: 13 residues. The DNA of the CDR3 is TGTGCCTGGAGGAGGGGGGCCGCCAGTGGCTACACCTTC. It codes for CAWRRGAASGYTF.

The CDR3 DNA reads as TGCAGCGTTGAAGGAGGGAGAGATACGCAGTATTTT. Its translation is CSVEGGRDTQYF. The V and J genes are TRBV29-1 and TRBJ2-3; possible D gene TRBD2, 5 bases. This CDR3 is 12 amino acids long. Germline V gene lookup returns CDR1 SQVTM and CDR2 ANQGSEA. V gave up 1 base and J gave up 5 bases, with 7 bases separating them.

The V and J genes are TRBV27 and TRBJ2-2; D is unresolved. The CDR3 has 15 amino acids. Deletions cut 5 bases from V and 5 bases from J, with 15 bases between. CDR1 and CDR2 from the germline V gene are MNHEY and SMNVEV (reference sequence). The CDR3 DNA is TGTGCCAGCAGTGCCCGGGCTGTATTAACCGGGGAGCTGTTTTTT. Translation: CASSARAVLTGELFF.

There are a few counts of this clonotype. The V and J genes are TRBV20-1 and TRBJ2-4; 7 bases fit TRBD1. This CDR3 spans 17 amino acids. CDR1 is DFQATT and CDR2 is SNEGSKA in the germline V gene (reference sequence). Trimming at V came to 3 bases and at J to 0 bases, leaving 11 bases not matched to a gene. The CDR3 nucleotides read TGCAGTGCTAGCCCCACAGGGGCCCGACTAGCCAAAAACATTCAGTACTTC. Protein product: CSASPTGARLAKNIQYF.